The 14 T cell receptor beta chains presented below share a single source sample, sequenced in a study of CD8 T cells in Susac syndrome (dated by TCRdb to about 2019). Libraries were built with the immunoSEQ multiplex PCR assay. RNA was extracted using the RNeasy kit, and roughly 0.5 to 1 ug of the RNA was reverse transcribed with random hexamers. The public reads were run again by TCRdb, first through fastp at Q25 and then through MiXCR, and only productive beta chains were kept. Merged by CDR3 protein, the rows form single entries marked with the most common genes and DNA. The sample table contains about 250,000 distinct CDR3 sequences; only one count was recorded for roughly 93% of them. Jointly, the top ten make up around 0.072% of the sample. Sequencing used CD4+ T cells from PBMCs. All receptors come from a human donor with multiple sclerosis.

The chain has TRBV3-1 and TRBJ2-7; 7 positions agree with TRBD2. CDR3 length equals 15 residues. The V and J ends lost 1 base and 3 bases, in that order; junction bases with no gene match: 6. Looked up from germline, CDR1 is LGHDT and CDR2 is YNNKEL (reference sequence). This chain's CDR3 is CASSQGGGRVYEQYV. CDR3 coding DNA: TGTGCCAGCAGCCAAGGGGGGGGAAGGGTCTACGAGCAGTACGTC.

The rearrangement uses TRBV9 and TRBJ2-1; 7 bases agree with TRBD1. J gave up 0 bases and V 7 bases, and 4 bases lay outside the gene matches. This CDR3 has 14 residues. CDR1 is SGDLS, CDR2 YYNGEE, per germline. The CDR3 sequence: CASGTASSYNEQFF. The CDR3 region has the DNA TGTGCCAGCGGGACAGCCAGCTCCTACAATGAGCAGTTCTTC.

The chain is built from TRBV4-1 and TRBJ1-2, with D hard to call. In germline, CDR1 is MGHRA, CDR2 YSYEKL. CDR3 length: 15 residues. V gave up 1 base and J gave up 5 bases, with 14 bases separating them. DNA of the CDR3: TGCGCCAGCAGCCAAGTGCGGGAACAGAGTTATGGCTACACCTTC. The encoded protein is CASSQVREQSYGYTF.

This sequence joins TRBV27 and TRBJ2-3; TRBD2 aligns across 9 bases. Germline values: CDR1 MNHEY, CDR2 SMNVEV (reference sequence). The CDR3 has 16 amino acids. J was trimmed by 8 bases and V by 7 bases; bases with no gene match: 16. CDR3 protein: CASNPTGGRAEGTQYF. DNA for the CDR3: TGTGCCAGCAACCCAACCGGCGGGAGGGCCGAGGGTACGCAGTATTTT.

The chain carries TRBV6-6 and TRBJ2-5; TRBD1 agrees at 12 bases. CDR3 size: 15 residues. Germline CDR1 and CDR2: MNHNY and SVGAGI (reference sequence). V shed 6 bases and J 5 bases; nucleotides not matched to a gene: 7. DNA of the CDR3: TGTGCCAGCAGGAGGGGGACAGGGGGCATGGAGACCCAGTACTTC. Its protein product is CASRRGTGGMETQYF.

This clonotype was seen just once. The CDR3 nucleotides are TGTGCCAGCAGCCCCCGGGACATGGTCACAGATACGCAGTATTTT. This encodes CASSPRDMVTDTQYF. This sequence joins TRBV9 and TRBJ2-3; weak D call: TRBD1 (6 bases). CDR3 length equals 15 residues. Looked up from germline, CDR1 is SGDLS and CDR2 is YYNGEE. The V gene lost 4 bases and the J gene lost 2 bases, with 14 bases spanning the gap.

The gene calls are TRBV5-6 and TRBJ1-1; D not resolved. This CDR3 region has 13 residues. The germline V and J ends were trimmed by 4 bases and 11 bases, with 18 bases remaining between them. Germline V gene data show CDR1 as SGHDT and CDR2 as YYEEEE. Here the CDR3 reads CASSTGPRERAFF. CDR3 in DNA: TGTGCCAGCAGCACTGGGCCTAGGGAGAGGGCTTTCTTT.

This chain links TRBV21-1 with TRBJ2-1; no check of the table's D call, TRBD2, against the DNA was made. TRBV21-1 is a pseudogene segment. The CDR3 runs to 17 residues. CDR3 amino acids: CASSPKGGTTLGNEQFF. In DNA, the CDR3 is TGTGCCAGCAGCCCGAAGGGAGGGACGACTCTCGGCAATGAGCAGTTCTTC.

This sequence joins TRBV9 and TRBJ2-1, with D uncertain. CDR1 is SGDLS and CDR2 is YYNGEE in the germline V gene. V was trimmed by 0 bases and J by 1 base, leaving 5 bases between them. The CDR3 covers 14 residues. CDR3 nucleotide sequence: TGTGCCAGCAGCGTAGGAACATCCTACAATGAGCAGTTCTTC. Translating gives CASSVGTSYNEQFF.

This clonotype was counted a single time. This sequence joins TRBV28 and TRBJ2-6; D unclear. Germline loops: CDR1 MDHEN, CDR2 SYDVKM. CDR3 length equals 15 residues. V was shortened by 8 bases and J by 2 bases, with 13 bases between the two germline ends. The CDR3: CASGNTAPGANVLTF. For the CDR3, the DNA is TGTGCCAGCGGTAATACGGCTCCTGGGGCCAACGTCCTGACTTTC.

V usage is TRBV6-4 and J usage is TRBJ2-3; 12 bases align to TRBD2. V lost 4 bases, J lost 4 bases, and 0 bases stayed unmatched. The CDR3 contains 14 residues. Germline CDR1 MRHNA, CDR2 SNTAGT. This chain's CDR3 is CASSGLAGADTQYF. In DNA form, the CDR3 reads TGTGCCAGCAGTGGACTAGCGGGAGCAGATACGCAGTATTTT.

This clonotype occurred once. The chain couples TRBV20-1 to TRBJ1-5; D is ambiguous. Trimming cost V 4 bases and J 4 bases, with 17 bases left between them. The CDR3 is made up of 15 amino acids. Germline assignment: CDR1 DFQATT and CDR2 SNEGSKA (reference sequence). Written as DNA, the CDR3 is TGCAGTGCTATTCCGGCCGGCATCCTAAATCAGCCCCAGCATTTT. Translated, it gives CSAIPAGILNQPQHF.

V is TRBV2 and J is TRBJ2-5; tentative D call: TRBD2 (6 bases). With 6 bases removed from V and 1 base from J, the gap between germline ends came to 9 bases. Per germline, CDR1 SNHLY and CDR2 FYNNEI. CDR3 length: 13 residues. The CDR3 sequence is CASRRGPQETQYF. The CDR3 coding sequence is TGTGCCAGCAGGCGGGGCCCCCAAGAGACCCAGTACTTC. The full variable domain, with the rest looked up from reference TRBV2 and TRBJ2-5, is EPEVTQTPSHQVTQMGQEVILRCVPISNHLYFYWYRQILGQKVEFLVSFYNNEISEKSEIFDDQFSVERPDGSNFTLKIRSTKLEDSAMYFCASRRGPQETQYFGPGTRLLVL.

CDR3 sequence: CAISEFGGSNQPQHF. Here the CDR3 DNA reads TGTGCCATCAGTGAATTTGGGGGGAGCAATCAGCCCCAGCATTTT. The chain recombines TRBV10-3 with TRBJ1-5; perhaps TRBD1 as D (5 bases). Germline V gene data show CDR1 as ENHRY and CDR2 as SYGVKD. The V gene lost 3 bases and the J gene lost 1 base, with 10 bases spanning the gap. This CDR3 contains 15 residues.